This TCR beta chain was identified during a study of blood T cell repertoires in COVID-19. The overall study: Specimens from acute and convalescent COVID-19 originated in the United States, Italy and Spain. Nucleic acid was either cDNA or gDNA, and it came from T cells, B-cell-depleted T cells, or PBMCs.

The sample holds many counts of this clone. Authors' methods: Nucleated cell number was recorded as an estimate derived from reference gene primer amplification. Sequencing was performed with immunoSEQ multiplex PCR; in TCRdb, only in-frame clones are kept and a portion is missing. The DNA gave D and trimming, while V, J and clone size come from that table. Of more than 50,000 clones listed, roughly 80% are singletons. Sequenced sample: peripheral blood. This receptor was taken from a woman between 65 and 79 years old with acute or convalescent COVID-19.

The chain's CDR3 is CASSQDARGGSGNTIYF. Here the CDR3 DNA reads TGCGCCAGCAGCCAAGATGCGCGGGGGGGATCTGGAAACACCATATATTTT. This chain uses TRBV4-1 with TRBJ1-3, with D perhaps matching TRBD1 (5 bases). V shed 0 bases and J shed 1 base, with 13 bases lying between them. This CDR3 is 17 amino acids long. Germline CDR1 reads MGHRA; CDR2 reads YSYEKL.